Detailed here is one T cell receptor beta chain. The antigen is not known. This sample is part of a study of OX40 agonist ivuxolimab in advanced cancers. Study-level findings and limits: Relative to CD4+ cells, CD8+ T cells on average had more expanded clones.

Germline V CDR1 and CDR2: SGHTA, FQGNSA. The CDR3 spans 13 residues. The data were produced by immunoSEQ multiplex PCR, yet TCRdb's version contains in-frame clones alone and is incomplete. In the table there are around 53,000 clones, 88% of which are singletons. The receptor comes from an adult with an advanced solid tumor such as melanoma, head and neck, liver or kidney cancer. The source material was CD4+ or CD8+ T cells sorted from blood, sampled in a trial of the OX40 agonist ivuxolimab. V and J are TRBV7-2 and TRBJ2-7; D remains ambiguous. DNA for the CDR3: TGTGCGGTCGAGGCGGTTAGCTCCTACGAGCAGTACTTC. This codes for CAVEAVSSYEQYF. Full variable domain (rest looked up from reference TRBV7-2 and TRBJ2-7): GAGVSQSPSNKVTEKGKDVELRCDPISGHTALYWYRQSLGQGLEFLIYFQGNSAPDKSGLPSDRFSAERTGGSVSTLTIQRTQQEDSAVYLCAVEAVSSYEQYFGPGTRLTVT.